The next 7 T cell receptor beta chains were all read from a single sample in a study of blood T cell repertoires in COVID-19 (dated by TCRdb to the early 2020s). Libraries were made using the immunoSEQ multiplex PCR assay. TCRdb mirrors the immuneACCESS table, restricted to in-frame sequences. Some clones are absent from its copies; in checked studies, under half trace to an unresolved V gene, and the reason for the others is unknown. In all, the sample holds approximately 80,000 clones, and about 81% of those were seen once. Around 29% of the sample rests with the top ten. The sequenced sample consisted of peripheral blood. All receptors derive from a human donor in a cohort sampled during active COVID-19.

CDR3 DNA: TGTGCCAGCAGCTGGCCGGGACACCAGAACACTGAAGCTTTCTTT. Protein sequence: CASSWPGHQNTEAFF. The J gene is TRBJ1-1, the V gene TRBV7-9; TRBD1 might be the D (6 bases). There are 15 residues in the CDR3. Trimming cost V 4 bases and J 1 base, with 13 bases left between them. Germline V CDR1 and CDR2: SEHNR, FQNEAQ (reference sequence).

This clone was observed once. The genes are TRBV7-6 and TRBJ1-2; 8 nucleotides line up with TRBD1. The V and J ends lost 1 base and 4 bases, in that order; junction bases with no gene match: 11. There are 17 residues in the CDR3. CDR1 SGHVS and CDR2 FNYEAQ come from the germline V gene. The CDR3: CASSLVSQGASLYGYTF. CDR3 DNA: TGTGCCAGCAGCTTAGTGAGCCAGGGGGCTTCACTCTATGGCTACACCTTC.

This chain joins TRBV7-2 and TRBJ1-3; the match to TRBD1 covers 7 bases. V was pared by 2 bases and J by 3 bases, with 10 bases of the junction left unmatched. This CDR3 is built from 17 residues. Germline V CDR1 and CDR2: SGHTA, FQGNSA. The CDR3 sequence is CASSLNPPGGGGNTIYF. CDR3 bases: TGTGCCAGCAGCTTAAACCCCCCAGGGGGTGGTGGAAACACCATATATTTT.

The chain is built from TRBV14 and TRBJ2-7; 7 positions match TRBD1. The CDR3 is 14 residues long. Germline V gene lookup returns CDR1 SGHDN and CDR2 FVKESK. V was pared by 4 bases and J by 6 bases, with 9 bases of the junction left unmatched. The CDR3 coding sequence is TGTGCCAGCAGCCTATACCGGGACAGTCGCGAGCAGTACTTC. Translating gives CASSLYRDSREQYF.

V gene TRBV14 combines with J gene TRBJ2-1; 11 bases line up with TRBD2. Per germline, CDR1 SGHDN and CDR2 FVKESK. With V trimmed by 1 base and J by 10 bases, 12 bases remained unmatched. The CDR3 is made up of 17 amino acids. DNA of the CDR3: TGTGCCAGCAGCCAAGGTTGGAATAGCGGGGGGGCAAGGGAGCAGTTCTTC. It yields the protein CASSQGWNSGGAREQFF.

V is TRBV10-3 and J is TRBJ1-1; D is ambiguous. CDR3 length equals 13 residues. CDR1 and CDR2 (germline): ENHRY, SYGVKD. The ends were cut back, 6 bases at V and 0 bases at J, with 8 bases in the middle. This chain's CDR3 is CAIRVRVNTEAFF. The CDR3 region has the DNA TGTGCCATCAGAGTCCGAGTGAACACTGAAGCTTTCTTT.

The V gene is TRBV11-2, the J gene TRBJ2-2; D may be TRBD1 (6 bases). Germline CDR1 is SGHAT and CDR2 is FQNNGV. The CDR3 covers 15 residues. Between the trimmed V and J ends, which lost 1 base and 7 bases, there was a span of 13 bases. CDR3 sequence (DNA): TGTGCCAGCAGCTTAGGGGGGCGTCCAGGCGGGGAGCTGTTTTTT. This gives the protein CASSLGGRPGGELFF.